This T cell receptor (beta chain) was sequenced in a study of blood T cell repertoires in COVID-19. CDR3 length: 16 amino acids. V shed 4 bases, J shed 6 bases, and the junction held 13 bases outside the gene matches. Germline V gene sequence: CDR1 SGHRS, CDR2 YFSETQ. The protocol was immunoSEQ multiplex PCR, while the TCRdb copy is restricted to in-frame clones and leaves out a portion. In the table there are about 180,000 clones, around 85% of which are singletons. The sample comprised peripheral blood. This TCR was recovered from a human donor with active or convalescent COVID-19. The donor label of this sample is uncertain. V is TRBV5-1 and J is TRBJ1-1; 9 bases are a match to TRBD1. CDR3 loop: CASSLAGTGTFPEAFF. The DNA for the CDR3 is TGCGCCAGCAGCCTAGCCGGGACAGGGACTTTCCCTGAAGCTTTCTTT.